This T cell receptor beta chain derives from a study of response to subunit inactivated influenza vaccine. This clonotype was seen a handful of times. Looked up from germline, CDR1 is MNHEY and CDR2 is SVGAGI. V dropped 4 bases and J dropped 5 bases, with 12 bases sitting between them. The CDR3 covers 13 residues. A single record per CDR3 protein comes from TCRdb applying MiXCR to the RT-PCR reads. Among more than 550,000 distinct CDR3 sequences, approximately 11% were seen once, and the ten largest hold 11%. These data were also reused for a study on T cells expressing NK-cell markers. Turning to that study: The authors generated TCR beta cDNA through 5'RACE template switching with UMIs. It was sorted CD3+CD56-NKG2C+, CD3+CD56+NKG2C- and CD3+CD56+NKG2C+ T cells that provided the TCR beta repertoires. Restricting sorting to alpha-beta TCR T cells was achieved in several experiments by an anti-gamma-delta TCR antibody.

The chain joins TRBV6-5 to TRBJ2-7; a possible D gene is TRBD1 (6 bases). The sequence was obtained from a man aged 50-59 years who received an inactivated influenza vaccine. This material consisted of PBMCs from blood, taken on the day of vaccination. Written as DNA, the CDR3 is TGTGCCAGCAGTTCTTTATACAGGGACGAGCAGTACTTC. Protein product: CASSSLYRDEQYF.